The rows below give T cell receptor beta chains drawn from one sample of a study of T cells in Graves' hyperthyroidism and ophthalmopathy. One entry per CDR3 protein, called by TCRdb with MiXCR from the multiplex PCR reads. Of approximately 640,000 distinct CDR3 sequences listed, around 15% were seen once; the top ten hold about 3.8%. The sequenced sample was blood. The source of these receptors is a woman in her 30s with Graves' hyperthyroidism. CDR3s include the opening cysteine and the closing phenylalanine or tryptophan. A D gene is named only where the DNA matches it firmly. Size is omitted from some rows. Given values are once, few, many or a class for expanded clones.

TRBV6-5	TRBD2	many	TRBJ2-7	CASSYSRGTSSYEQYF	TGTGCCAGCAGTTACTCGAGGGGGACTAGCTCCTACGAGCAGTACTTC
TRBV11-3	NA	many	TRBJ1-1	CASSSANTEAFF	TGTGCCAGCAGCTCAGCTAACACTGAAGCTTTCTTT
TRBV6-1	TRBD2	NA	TRBJ2-5	CASSPGLAGEFQETQYF	TGTGCCAGCAGCCCGGGTCTAGCGGGAGAGTTCCAAGAGACCCAGTACTTC
TRBV3-1	NA	few	TRBJ1-3	CASSTSDSSGNTIYF	TGTGCCAGCAGCACTTCCGACAGCTCTGGAAACACCATATATTTT
TRBV20-1	NA	few	TRBJ2-2	CSARPGGRDTGELFF	TGCAGTGCCCGACCGGGGGGCCGGGACACCGGGGAGCTGTTTTTT
TRBV29-1	NA	few	TRBJ1-1	CSIGGDTEAFF	TGCAGCATAGGGGGGGACACTGAAGCTTTCTTT
TRBV11-3	TRBD2	many	TRBJ2-1	CASSRGVAGEQFF	TGTGCCAGCAGCCGGGGGGTAGCGGGAGAGCAGTTCTTC
TRBV5-8	TRBD1	NA	TRBJ2-5	CASSVGQGASQETQYF	TGTGCCAGCAGCGTGGGACAGGGGGCTTCTCAGGAGACCCAGTACTTC
TRBV28	TRBD2	NA	TRBJ2-7	CASSRRLAGGPSYEQYF	TGTGCCAGCAGCCGAAGACTAGCGGGAGGACCCTCCTACGAGCAGTACTTC
TRBV7-2	NA	many	TRBJ2-5	CASSLVGSVQETQYF	TGTGCCAGCAGCTTAGTTGGCTCGGTCCAAGAGACCCAGTACTTC
TRBV30	TRBD2	many	TRBJ2-3	CAWSLPSGTPDTQYF	TGTGCCTGGAGTCTTCCTAGCGGGACACCAGATACGCAGTATTTT
TRBV11-2	NA	many	TRBJ2-7	CASSLVGGQGSYEQYF	TGTGCCAGCAGCTTAGTGGGGGGGCAGGGGTCCTACGAGCAGTACTTC
TRBV28	NA	many	TRBJ1-6	CASSTGLNSPLHF	TGTGCCAGCTCGACAGGACTTAATTCACCCCTCCACTTT
TRBV7-2	TRBD2	many	TRBJ2-3	CASSFQAGGDTQYF	TGTGCCAGCAGCTTCCAAGCGGGGGGGGATACGCAGTATTTT
TRBV11-2	NA	many	TRBJ2-5	CASSLMTDLQETQYF	TGTGCCAGCAGCTTAATGACAGACCTACAAGAGACCCAGTACTTC
TRBV5-1	NA	NA	TRBJ2-5	CASSLTGLQETQYF	TGCGCCAGCAGCTTGACAGGTTTACAAGAGACCCAGTACTTC
TRBV5-1	NA	NA	TRBJ2-2	CASSPIQGTGELFF	TGCGCCAGCAGCCCAATACAGGGAACCGGGGAGCTGTTTTTT
TRBV20-1	NA	many	TRBJ1-1	CSAATTTGLTEAFF	TGCAGTGCTGCCACCACGACAGGCTTAACTGAAGCTTTCTTT
TRBV11-2	NA	NA	TRBJ1-1	CASSQHRDRNTEAFF	TGTGCCAGCAGCCAACACAGGGACCGAAACACTGAAGCTTTCTTT
TRBV7-9	TRBD1	many	TRBJ2-7	CASSHRDRSREQYF	TGTGCCAGCAGCCATAGGGACAGGTCCCGCGAGCAGTACTTC
TRBV3-1	NA	many	TRBJ2-7	CASSPGGIRSYEQYF	TGTGCCAGCAGCCCCGGAGGGATTAGATCCTACGAGCAGTACTTC
TRBV7-3	NA	NA	TRBJ2-1	CASSLVAANNEQFF	TGTGCCAGCAGCTTAGTAGCGGCCAACAATGAGCAGTTCTTC
TRBV7-9	NA	few	TRBJ2-3	CAGSASDTQYF	TGTGCCGGATCAGCCTCAGATACGCAGTATTTT
TRBV19	NA	NA	TRBJ1-1	CASSIGPGSNILNTEAFF	TGTGCCAGTAGTATAGGGCCGGGGTCAAACATCTTGAACACTGAAGCTTTCTTT
TRBV6-4	TRBD2	NA	TRBJ2-7	CASSQQAGSSYEQYF	TGTGCCAGCAGTCAGCAAGCGGGAAGCTCCTACGAGCAGTACTTC
TRBV29-1	TRBD2	once	TRBJ2-7	CSASSPTSGRGYEQYF	TGCAGTGCTAGTTCCCCAACTAGCGGGAGGGGGTACGAGCAGTACTTC
TRBV13	NA	few	TRBJ2-7	CASSSMGEQYF	TGTGCCAGCAGCTCTATGGGGGAGCAGTACTTC
TRBV27	NA	few	TRBJ1-5	CASSLSRQGRGLPQHF	TGTGCCAGCAGTTTATCAAGGCAGGGACGAGGGCTGCCCCAGCATTTT
TRBV28	TRBD2	NA	TRBJ2-1	CASSLWELAGGEQFF	TGTGCCAGCAGTTTATGGGAGCTAGCGGGAGGTGAGCAGTTCTTC
TRBV29-1	NA	many	TRBJ1-1	CSAHHTEAFF	TGCAGCGCACATCACACTGAAGCTTTCTTT
TRBV30	NA	many	TRBJ1-1	CAWSRQGLIGLGGAFF	TGTGCCTGGAGCAGGCAGGGCTTGATCGGACTCGGTGGAGCTTTCTTT
TRBV27	NA	many	TRBJ1-5	CASSLGGTLQPQHF	TGTGCCAGCAGTTTAGGCGGAACACTCCAGCCCCAGCATTTT
TRBV19	NA	few	TRBJ2-7	CASSIDGGGIYEQYF	TGTGCCAGTAGTATAGACGGGGGCGGAATCTACGAGCAGTACTTC
TRBV25-1	NA	NA	TRBJ2-2	CASTSQANTGELFF	TGTGCCAGCACGTCCCAAGCGAACACCGGGGAGCTGTTTTTT
TRBV27	NA	NA	TRBJ2-7	CASSSAGNYEQYF	TGTGCCAGCAGTTCGGCGGGGAACTACGAGCAGTACTTC
TRBV5-1	NA	many	TRBJ1-2	CASSRDSYGYTF	TGTGCCAGCAGCCGAGACAGCTATGGCTACACCTTC
TRBV7-8	TRBD2	NA	TRBJ2-4	CASSLTLREGSLAKNIQYF	TGTGCCAGCAGCTTAACTTTAAGGGAGGGTTCCTTAGCCAAAAACATTCAGTACTTC
TRBV29-1	NA	many	TRBJ2-7	CSVHATDSYEQYF	TGCAGCGTCCACGCGACGGACTCCTACGAGCAGTACTTC
TRBV12-3/TRBV12-4	NA	many	TRBJ1-1	CASSLGDLNTEAFF	TGTGCCAGCAGTTTAGGGGACCTGAACACTGAAGCTTTCTTT
TRBV6-2/TRBV6-3	NA	many	TRBJ2-7	CASNAGYPNEQYF	TGTGCCAGCAATGCGGGGTACCCCAACGAGCAGTACTTC
TRBV7-2	NA	many	TRBJ2-7	CASSSRLRGEQYF	TGTGCCAGCAGCTCCCGACTTCGAGGCGAGCAGTACTTC
TRBV28	TRBD1	NA	TRBJ1-6	CASSPTGVISPLHF	TGTGCCAGCAGTCCCACAGGGGTTATTTCACCCCTCCACTTT
TRBV12-3/TRBV12-4	NA	few	TRBJ2-7	CASSLFIETPYEQYF	TGTGCCAGCAGTTTATTCATCGAAACTCCCTACGAGCAGTACTTC
TRBV27	NA	many	TRBJ2-1	CASRQSGPGGTRRDNEQFF	TGTGCCAGCCGCCAATCAGGACCGGGCGGGACTCGGCGGGACAATGAGCAGTTCTTC
TRBV2	NA	many	TRBJ1-2	CASSEVYGYTF	TGTGCCAGCAGTGAGGTCTATGGCTACACCTTC
TRBV5-1	NA	NA	TRBJ2-1	CASSPEWTSHEQFF	TGCGCCAGCAGCCCGGAATGGACATCTCATGAGCAGTTCTTC
TRBV4-2	TRBD1	NA	TRBJ2-3	CASSQGHRDRGTDTQYF	TGTGCCAGCAGCCAAGGTCACCGGGACAGGGGGACAGATACGCAGTATTTT
TRBV19	TRBD2	few	TRBJ2-1	CASSIGGSGLAGGPVNEQFF	TGTGCCAGTAGTATTGGGGGGTCAGGGCTAGCGGGAGGGCCCGTGAATGAGCAGTTCTTC
TRBV2	NA	many	TRBJ2-3	CASGQGGPDTQYF	TGTGCCAGCGGCCAGGGGGGCCCAGATACGCAGTATTTT
TRBV7-2	NA	few	TRBJ2-3	CASSHVGGADTQYF	TGTGCCAGCAGCCACGTAGGGGGAGCAGATACGCAGTATTTT
TRBV4-3	NA	NA	TRBJ1-4	CASSQGAVGEKLFF	TGCGCCAGCAGCCAAGGGGCGGTAGGAGAAAAACTGTTTTTT